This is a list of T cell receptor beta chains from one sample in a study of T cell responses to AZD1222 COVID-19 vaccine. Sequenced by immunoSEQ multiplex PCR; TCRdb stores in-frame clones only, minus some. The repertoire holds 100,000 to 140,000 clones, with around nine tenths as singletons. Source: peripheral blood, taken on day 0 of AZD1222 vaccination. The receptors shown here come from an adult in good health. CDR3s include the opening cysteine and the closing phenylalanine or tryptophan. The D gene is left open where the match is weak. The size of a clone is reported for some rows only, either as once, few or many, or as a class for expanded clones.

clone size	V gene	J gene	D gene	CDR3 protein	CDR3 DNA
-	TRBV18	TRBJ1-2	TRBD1	CASSPDRVNYGYTF	TGTGCCAGCTCACCGGACAGGGTAAACTATGGCTACACCTTC
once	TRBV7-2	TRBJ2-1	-	CASSWGLGPYNEQFF	TGTGCCAGCAGCTGGGGGTTAGGCCCGTACAATGAGCAGTTCTTC
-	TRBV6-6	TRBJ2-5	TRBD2	CASISSGGAQETQYF	TGTGCCAGCATATCGAGCGGGGGGGCACAAGAGACCCAGTACTTC
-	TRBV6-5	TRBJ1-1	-	CASSYSFPRQSEAFF	TGTGCCAGCAGTTACTCTTTTCCGCGACAGTCTGAAGCTTTCTTT
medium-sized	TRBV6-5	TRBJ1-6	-	CASSLNVEGNSPLHF	TGTGCCAGCAGTTTAAATGTGGAGGGGAATTCACCCCTCCACTTT
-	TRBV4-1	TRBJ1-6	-	CASSQVLRGSNSPLHF	TGCGCCAGCAGCCAAGTTCTTAGGGGTTCCAATTCACCCCTCCACTTT
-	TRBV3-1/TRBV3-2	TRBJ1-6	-	CASSHGRESPLHF	TGTGCCAGCAGCCATGGTAGGGAATCACCCCTCCACTTT
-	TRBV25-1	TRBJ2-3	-	CASSATPSTDTQYF	TGTGCCAGCAGTGCGACGCCCAGCACAGATACGCAGTATTTT
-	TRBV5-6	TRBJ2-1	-	CASSLARTSHNEQFF	TGTGCCAGCAGCTTGGCGAGGACAAGTCACAATGAGCAGTTCTTC
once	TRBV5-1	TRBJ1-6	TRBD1	CASSSGTGERSPLHF	TGCGCCAGCAGCTCAGGGACAGGCGAGCGTTCACCCCTCCACTTT
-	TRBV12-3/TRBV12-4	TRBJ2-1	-	CASSFDSYNEQFF	TGTGCCAGCAGTTTCGACAGCTACAATGAGCAGTTCTTC
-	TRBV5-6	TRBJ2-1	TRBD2	CASSPPAGGFSYNEQFF	TGTGCCAGCAGCCCTCCAGCGGGGGGGTTCTCCTACAATGAGCAGTTCTTC
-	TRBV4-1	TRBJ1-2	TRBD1	CASSHTGGAYGYTF	TGCGCCAGCAGCCATACAGGGGGTGCTTATGGCTACACCTTC
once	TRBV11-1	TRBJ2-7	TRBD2	CASSRPQTSGSFKYF	TGTGCCAGCAGCCGCCCCCAAACTAGCGGCTCGTTTAAGTACTTC